This TCR beta chain stems from a study of cytomegalovirus exposure and HLA in healthy donors. Turning to the study itself: According to later analysis, the same platform produced the roughly 110 validation and around 730 first-cohort repertoires. Study findings and constraints: Generally TCR sequences proved uncommon, though certain public TCRs appeared in numerous donors. Investigators reported over 150 TCR beta chains as tied to cytomegalovirus. Three CMV-associated chains were confirmed in vitro to be specific for CMV antigens.

The CDR3 has 16 amino acids. J was trimmed by 10 bases and V by 5 bases; bases with no gene match: 11. The V gene's germline CDR1 is SGHAT and CDR2 FQNNGV. Here immunoSEQ multiplex PCR was the method, and the copy in TCRdb shows in-frame clones only, minus some. The sample holds tens of thousands of clones, approximately 88% seen once. A note on this clone: Its antigen is still unknown.

This TCR was sampled from a woman aged 30 to 39 in good health and CMV-seronegative. The V gene is TRBV11-2, the J gene TRBJ2-1, with TRBD2 matching over 13 bases. Sequenced material: PBMCs. CDR3 DNA sequence: TGTGCCAGCAGCCCCGGACTAGCGGGAGTTCCGGGGGAGCAGTTCTTC. This translates into CASSPGLAGVPGEQFF.